The entry below gives a single T cell receptor (beta chain) sequence along with its context. Its target is not known. These data originate in a study of glioma-infiltrating T cells. Whole-study findings and limits: Tissue and blood shared very few CDR3 sequences. Above-expected tissue-blood divergence occurred in all gliomas, most in low-grade ones.

V was clipped by 1 base and J by 7 bases, with 17 bases between them. This CDR3 comprises 15 residues. Germline V gene sequence: CDR1 SNHLY, CDR2 FYNNEI. Amplification of TCR alpha and beta CDR3 regions from RNA used iRepertoire nested multiplex PCR. One-step reverse transcription and amplification started from about 100-400 ng of tissue mRNA or PBMC total RNA. TCRdb re-called the multiplex PCR reads through MiXCR, storing one row per CDR3 protein. The table includes 150,000 or so distinct CDR3 sequences, about two fifths detected once. The source is a human donor with low-grade glioma or glioblastoma, undergoing nonglioma brain surgery, or in good health (not recorded which). The rearrangement joins TRBV2 to TRBJ2-7; TRBD2 might be the D (6 bases). The sequenced sample was glioma tissue, nonneoplastic brain tissue, or PBMCs (not recorded which). The CDR3 DNA sequence: TGTGCCAGCAGTGAAGAGGTAGCGGCCGCCGGGGAGCAGTACTTC. Translating it yields CASSEEVAAAGEQYF.